Listed here is a single T cell receptor beta chain. These data belong to a study of blood T cell dynamics during melanoma immunotherapy. This CDR3 is 14 amino acids long. V was trimmed by 6 bases and J by 4 bases, leaving 15 bases between them. Germline CDR1 is SGHRS and CDR2 is YFSETQ. The time point is: week 3, after first cycle of checkpoint inhibitor. The repertoire was sequenced with immunoSEQ multiplex PCR; TCRdb's copy has only in-frame clones and lacks some. Among roughly 9,000 clones listed, around 86% were seen once. Material: blood, obtained from a patient treated with checkpoint blockade. The receptor was isolated from a human donor with melanoma. The J gene is TRBJ2-3, the V gene TRBV5-1, with D possibly TRBD1 on 5 matching bases. CDR3 in amino acids: CASIRDSLPDTQYF. The CDR3 nucleotides are TGCGCCAGCATCAGGGATAGTCTGCCAGATACGCAGTATTTT.